These 24 T cell receptor beta chains came from one sample sequenced in a study of response to subunit inactivated influenza vaccine. TCRdb recomputed calls from the RT-PCR reads with MiXCR, one row per CDR3 protein. The data show 550,000 to 650,000 distinct CDR3 sequences, with about an eighth seen just once and roughly a tenth held by the top ten. The source was PBMCs from blood, collected on the day of vaccination. Receptors were obtained from a man in his fifties or sixties who received an inactivated influenza vaccine.

This clonotype was observed a handful of times. The chain links TRBV12-3 or TRBV12-4 to TRBJ2-1, with 8 bases fitting TRBD2. This CDR3 is built from 15 residues. V lost 1 base, J lost 9 bases, and 8 bases stayed unmatched. CDR3 loop: CASSLGTSSSGEQFF. The CDR3 nucleotides are TGTGCCAGCAGTTTAGGGACTAGCTCCAGCGGTGAGCAGTTCTTC.

This rearrangement joins TRBV7-9 to TRBJ2-1, with TRBD1 identical over 11 bases. V gave up 5 bases and J gave up 8 bases; unmatched junction bases: 8. Germline V gene lookup returns CDR1 SEHNR and CDR2 FQNEAQ (reference sequence). The CDR3 loop spans 15 amino acids. CDR3 DNA: TGTGCCAGCAGCCTCGGACAGGGGGCGATCCATGAGCAGTTCTTC. It specifies CASSLGQGAIHEQFF.

This clonotype has a count of ten or more. The V call is TRBV28, the J call TRBJ2-1, with 10 bases that match TRBD1. Germline V gene sequence: CDR1 MDHEN, CDR2 SYDVKM. The CDR3 runs to 16 residues. V trimming: 6 bases; J trimming: 1 base; junction bases outside the gene matches: 6. CDR3 nucleotides: TGTGCCAGCAGAGGACAGGGGGTTAAATCCTACAATGAGCAGTTCTTC. Amino acid sequence: CASRGQGVKSYNEQFF.

The V and J genes are TRBV15 and TRBJ2-7; D is perhaps TRBD2 (5 bases). Germline assignment: CDR1 LNHNV and CDR2 YYDKDF (reference sequence). The CDR3 consists of 15 residues. Trimming shortened V by 0 bases and J by 2 bases, and 11 bases separated the two germline ends. CDR3 sequence: CATSRERRLTYEQYF. CDR3 nucleotide sequence: TGTGCCACCAGCAGAGAGCGGAGGCTTACCTACGAGCAGTACTTC.

This clonotype occurred many times. This rearrangement joins TRBV11-2 to TRBJ1-6, with a tentative D call TRBD1 (6 bases). V lost 4 bases to trimming and J lost 14 bases, with 12 bases between them. Germline V gene lookup returns CDR1 SGHAT and CDR2 FQNNGV. The CDR3 covers 12 residues. CDR3 sequence reads: CASSWDKSALHF. Written as DNA, the CDR3 is TGTGCCAGCAGCTGGGACAAGTCAGCCCTCCACTTT.

This clonotype was counted between two and nine times. V is TRBV5-1 and J is TRBJ2-3, with TRBD2 matching over 7 bases. V was clipped by 0 bases and J by 2 bases; unmatched bases: 3. The CDR3 is made up of 15 amino acids. Germline V gives CDR1 SGHRS, CDR2 YFSETQ. CDR3 loop: CASSLGDYYTDTQYF. DNA of the CDR3: TGCGCCAGCAGCTTGGGGGACTACTACACAGATACGCAGTATTTT.

This sequence joins TRBV27 and TRBJ2-7; 8 bases match TRBD1. The CDR3 is 14 amino acids. V shed 2 bases and J 7 bases; nucleotides not matched to a gene: 7. Per the germline V gene, CDR1 is MNHEY and CDR2 is SMNVEV (reference sequence). The CDR3 sequence: CASSLQGAPGEQYF. As DNA, the CDR3 is TGTGCCAGCAGTTTACAGGGGGCGCCAGGGGAGCAGTACTTC.

V usage is TRBV7-8 and J usage is TRBJ1-2; 7 bases are shared with TRBD1. Germline loops: CDR1 SGHVS, CDR2 FQNEAQ. With V trimmed by 1 base and J by 14 bases, 13 bases remained unmatched. This CDR3 comprises 14 residues. CDR3 nucleotides: TGTGCCAGCAGCTTAGACGGGCACAGGGGAAGAAAAACCTTC. As protein: CASSLDGHRGRKTF.

This clonotype appeared a few times. In DNA, the CDR3 is TGTGCCAGCAGCCCCTGGTATTCGACTACAGATACGCAGTATTTT. Translation gives CASSPWYSTTDTQYF. The chain is built from TRBV6-2 or TRBV6-3 and TRBJ2-3; D not resolved. V shed 6 bases and J shed 3 bases, with 16 bases lying between them. The CDR3 covers 15 residues. Germline V gene lookup returns CDR1 MNHEY and CDR2 SVGEGT.

This clonotype appeared many times. This sequence joins TRBV29-1 and TRBJ2-3; D is ambiguous. The CDR3 contains 11 residues. Per germline, CDR1 SQVTM and CDR2 ANQGSEA. The V gene lost 4 bases and the J gene lost 1 base, with 3 bases spanning the gap. CDR3 in amino acids: CSVVGTDTQYF. The DNA of the CDR3 is TGCAGCGTTGTCGGCACAGATACGCAGTATTTT.

Only a few counts were recorded for this clonotype. The chain carries TRBV5-6 and TRBJ1-2; the D is unclear. V lost 2 bases and J 4 bases, leaving 12 bases between the germline ends. The germline V gene encodes CDR1 SGHDT and CDR2 YYEEEE. CDR3 length: 14 residues. The CDR3 here is CASSFPGVGYGYTF. The CDR3 DNA reads TGTGCCAGCAGCTTCCCGGGCGTGGGCTATGGCTACACCTTC.

This clonotype turned up a few times. The CDR3 DNA sequence: TGTGCCAGCAGCAGGCCTAGCGGGGGGCGCGGGGAGCTGTTTTTT. It specifies CASSRPSGGRGELFF. The V gene is TRBV6-1, the J gene TRBJ2-2; 11 bases map to TRBD2. CDR1 and CDR2 from the germline V gene are MNHNS and SASEGT. The CDR3 is made up of 15 amino acids. The junction had 7 bases not matched to a gene; V was cut back by 6 bases and J by 7 bases.

The chain combines TRBV20-1 with TRBJ2-7; D possibly corresponds to TRBD2 (8 bases). The CDR3 extends over 14 amino acids. Trimming took off 2 bases at V and 3 bases at J, with 14 bases between the two ends. Germline V CDR1 and CDR2: DFQATT, SNEGSKA (reference sequence). The CDR3 spells CSARSTGTSYEQYF. The CDR3 coding sequence is TGCAGTGCTAGATCGACAGGGACTAGCTACGAGCAGTACTTC.

Only a few counts were recorded for this clonotype. V is TRBV12-3 or TRBV12-4 and J is TRBJ2-7; 9 bases match TRBD2. The CDR3 totals 16 residues. The ends lost 2 bases at V and 2 bases at J; junction bases unmatched: 7. CDR3 region: CASSLFPAGGTYEQYF. As DNA, the CDR3 is TGTGCCAGCAGTTTATTTCCAGCGGGGGGCACCTACGAGCAGTACTTC.

This clonotype was picked up a small number of times. The germline gene is not matched at one end of the junction; a read error may be the cause. The V call is TRBV11-2, the J call TRBJ1-3, with D unresolved. CDR1 is SGHAT, CDR2 FQNNGV, per germline. This CDR3 has 13 residues. The CDR3 loop reads CASSPSGAGVHNF. CDR3 bases: TGTGCCAGCAGCCCTTCCGGAGCCGGGGTGCATAATTTT. Drawing the rest from reference TRBV11-2 and TRBJ1-3, the complete variable domain is EAGVAQSPRYKIIEKRQSVAFWCNPISGHATLYWYQQILGQGPKLLIQFQNNGVVDDSQLPKDRFSAERLKGVDSTLKIQPAKLEDSAVYLCASSPSGAGVHNFGEGSWLTVV.

The CDR3, as DNA: TGTGCCAGCAGTTGGGGGGCCACCTACGAGCAGTACTTC. Its protein is CASSWGATYEQYF. The chain links TRBV5-5 to TRBJ2-7; D may correspond to TRBD1 or TRBD2 (6 bases each). Germline assignment: CDR1 SGHKS and CDR2 YYEKEE (reference sequence). Between the trimmed V and J ends, which lost 5 bases and 2 bases, there was a span of 11 bases. CDR3 length equals 13 residues. Together with reference TRBV5-5 and TRBJ2-7, the CDR3 gives the full variable domain: DAGVTQSPTHLIKTRGQQVTLRCSPISGHKSVSWYQQVLGQGPQFIFQYYEKEERGRGNFPDRFSARQFPNYSSELNVNALLLGDSALYLCASSWGATYEQYFGPGTRLTVT.

This clonotype was found a few times. The J gene is TRBJ1-5, the V gene TRBV5-1, with a weak D call TRBD1 (5 bases). The V end was cut by 4 bases, the J end by 1 base, with 12 bases between. The germline V gene has CDR1 SGHRS and CDR2 YFSETQ. The CDR3 is 15 residues long. The CDR3: CASSTDGDSNQPQHF. CDR3 DNA: TGCGCCAGCAGCACCGACGGGGACAGCAATCAGCCCCAGCATTTT.

The chain recombines TRBV20-1 with TRBJ2-7, with D tentatively TRBD1 (6 bases). V lost 6 bases to trimming and J lost 2 bases, with 14 bases between them. The germline CDR1 and CDR2 sequences are DFQATT and SNEGSKA (reference sequence). The CDR3 extends over 13 amino acids. DNA of the CDR3: TGCAGTGCCAGAAACAGGGTGACCTACGAGCAGTACTTC. Encoded protein: CSARNRVTYEQYF.

This sequence joins TRBV5-1 and TRBJ1-5; 8 nucleotides line up with TRBD1. After removal of 4 bases from V and 0 bases from J, the junction contained 3 bases not matched to a gene. Germline CDR1 SGHRS, CDR2 YFSETQ. This CDR3 region has 15 residues. CDR3 in amino acids: CASSPTGDSNQPQHF. CDR3 DNA sequence: TGCGCCAGCAGCCCGACAGGGGATAGCAATCAGCCCCAGCATTTT. The full variable domain, rest sourced from reference TRBV5-1 and TRBJ1-5, is KAGVTQTPRYLIKTRGQQVTLSCSPISGHRSVSWYQQTPGQGLQFLFEYFSETQRNKGNFPGRFSGRQFSNSRSEMNVSTLELGDSALYLCASSPTGDSNQPQHFGDGTRLSIL.

The chain has TRBV7-2 and TRBJ2-2, with D unclear. V was shortened by 6 bases and J by 1 base, with 9 bases between the two germline ends. CDR1 and CDR2 (germline): SGHTA, FQGNSA. This CDR3 has 14 amino acids. In DNA form, the CDR3 reads TGTGCCAGCAGGATTACGCAGAACACCGGGGAGCTGTTTTTT. Protein product: CASRITQNTGELFF. Combining the CDR3 with reference TRBV7-2 and TRBJ2-2 gives the whole variable domain GAGVSQSPSNKVTEKGKDVELRCDPISGHTALYWYRQSLGQGLEFLIYFQGNSAPDKSGLPSDRFSAERTGGSVSTLTIQRTQQEDSAVYLCASRITQNTGELFFGEGSRLTVL.

This clonotype was recorded many times. The rearrangement joins TRBV5-1 to TRBJ2-2; D may be TRBD1 or TRBD2 (5 bases each). Per the germline V gene, CDR1 is SGHRS and CDR2 is YFSETQ. The CDR3 sequence is 15 residues long. Trimming stripped 1 base from V and 0 bases from J, with 7 bases between. DNA for the CDR3: TGCGCCAGCAGCTTGCGGGGCTCGAACACCGGGGAGCTGTTTTTT. It is translated as CASSLRGSNTGELFF.

The chain carries TRBV24-1 and TRBJ2-1; D gene unclear. CDR3 length: 11 amino acids. Germline assignment: CDR1 KGHDR and CDR2 SFDVKD. With 6 bases removed from V and 10 bases from J, the gap between germline ends came to 9 bases. In DNA, the CDR3 is TGTGCCACCAGTTTTATGTCCGAGCAGTTCTTC. This encodes CATSFMSEQFF.

The chain uses TRBV3-1 and TRBJ1-3; D not certain. Looked up from germline, CDR1 is LGHDT and CDR2 is YNNKEL (reference sequence). The CDR3 totals 14 residues. V was pared by 7 bases and J by 0 bases, with 10 bases between. The CDR3 DNA is TGTGCCAGCAAGGTACCCTTCTCTGGAAACACCATATATTTT. This gives the protein CASKVPFSGNTIYF. The entire variable domain, with the rest obtained from reference TRBV3-1 and TRBJ1-3, is as follows: DTAVSQTPKYLVTQMGNDKSIKCEQNLGHDTMYWYKQDSKKFLKIMFSYNNKELIINETVPNRFSPKSPDKAHLNLHINSLELGDSAVYFCASKVPFSGNTIYFGEGSWLTVV.

The genes are TRBV12-3 or TRBV12-4 and TRBJ2-3; 8 nucleotides line up with TRBD2. Losses at the gene ends were 7 bases for V and 1 base for J; bases not matched to a gene: 4. The CDR3 contains 14 residues. CDR3 protein: CASKALAGTDTQYF. The CDR3 DNA is TGTGCCAGCAAGGCACTAGCGGGCACAGATACGCAGTATTTT.